The clone carrying this TCR beta chain was seen ten or more times. Its antigen is still unknown. The CDR3 loop spans 12 amino acids. V dropped 6 bases and J dropped 6 bases, with 12 bases sitting between them. Amplification of TCR beta CDR3 regions used RNA as the template. The HTBI set primed first-round TCR CDR3 RT-PCR. TCRdb reprocessed the multiplex PCR reads with MiXCR, giving one entry per CDR3 protein. The table includes around 300,000 distinct CDR3 sequences, around 25% detected once. The data stem from a study of T cells in Graves' hyperthyroidism and ophthalmopathy. Overall study context: The initial diagnosis was the point when peripheral blood was collected, ahead of any treatment. Study-level results: A model built on 13 V-J features separated ophthalmopathy from stable hyperthyroidism.

The rearrangement links TRBV12-3 or TRBV12-4 to TRBJ2-7; maybe TRBD1 (6 bases). This receptor was obtained from a man aged 35 to 55 with Graves' hyperthyroidism that later progressed to Graves' ophthalmopathy. The sample consisted of blood. Here the CDR3 DNA reads TGTGCCAGCAGCCTGGGACATCTCGAGCAGTACTTC. It yields the protein CASSLGHLEQYF.